This T cell receptor beta chain was captured in a study of shared clonotypes between healthy human individuals. In the study overall: Contributing individuals were two females and a few males aged 18 to 49. The study used three CD4 naive, three CD4 memory, two CD8 naive and one CD8 memory plate per donor. Points from the study as a whole: Clonotypes which were not shared had lower generation probabilities than clonotypes that all four donors shared. Rarefaction curves obtained for sorted subsets showed sequencing incomplete despite large depth.

The J segment lost 4 bases and the V segment lost 3 bases, leaving 2 bases of the junction unmatched. From germline, CDR1 is MDHEN and CDR2 SYDVKM. The CDR3 loop spans 15 amino acids. About this clone itself: Its specificity is unknown.

Method: immunoSEQ multiplex PCR; TCRdb's copy keeps in-frame clones and lacks some. This table holds hundreds of thousands of clones, 90% to 96% found once. Sample: naive CD4+ T cells sorted from blood. Subset noted: CD45RA+ positively selected. The receptor was derived from a woman aged 25-40 years in good health. This chain connects TRBV28 to TRBJ2-2, with TRBD1 matching over 10 bases. CDR3 coding DNA: TGTGCCAGCAGTTTTTGGACAGGGGGCACCGGGGAGCTGTTTTTT. Its protein is CASSFWTGGTGELFF.